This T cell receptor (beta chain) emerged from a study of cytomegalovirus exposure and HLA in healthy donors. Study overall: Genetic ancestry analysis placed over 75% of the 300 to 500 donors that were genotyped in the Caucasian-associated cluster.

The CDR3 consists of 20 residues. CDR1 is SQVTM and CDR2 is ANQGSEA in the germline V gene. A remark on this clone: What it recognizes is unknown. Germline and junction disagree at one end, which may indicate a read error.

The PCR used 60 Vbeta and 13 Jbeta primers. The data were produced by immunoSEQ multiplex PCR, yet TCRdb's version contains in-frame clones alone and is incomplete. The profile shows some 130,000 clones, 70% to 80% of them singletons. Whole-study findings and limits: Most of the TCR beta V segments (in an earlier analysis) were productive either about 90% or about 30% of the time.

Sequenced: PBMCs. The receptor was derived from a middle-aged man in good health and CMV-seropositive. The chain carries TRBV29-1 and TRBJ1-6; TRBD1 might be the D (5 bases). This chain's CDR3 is CSAEPHPKALGGLYHSPLHF. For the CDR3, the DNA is TGCAGCGCTGAGCCGCACCCAAAGGCCCTGGGGGGTCTCTATCATTCACCCCTCCACTTT.